This passage covers 31 T cell receptor beta chains from one sample sequenced in a study of blood T cells in healthy people across ages. Sample-barcoded 5' priming and a J-beta primer mix drove a second PCR of roughly 6 to 12 cycles. TCRdb called the 5' RACE reads again in MiXCR, with one record for every CDR3 protein. This table has over a million distinct CDR3 sequences, approximately 43% appearing once. Sequenced input: blood. These receptors were collected from a young woman in good health.

The V and J genes are TRBV5-5 and TRBJ2-1; no firm D call. The last part of the DNA fits TRBJ2-7 better; the J call may be wrong. CDR3 size: 16 residues. CDR1 and CDR2 (germline): SGHKS, YYEKEE (reference sequence). DNA of the CDR3: TGTGCCAGCAGCTTGCCTCTACAGAGCTCCTACAATGAGCAGTACTTC. This translates into CASSLPLQSSYNEQYF.

A few counts support this clonotype. J is TRBJ2-1 and V is TRBV28; no reliable D call. The germline V gene has CDR1 MDHEN and CDR2 SYDVKM. V lost 11 bases and J lost 5, with 4 bases in between. This CDR3 is built from 9 residues. DNA for the CDR3: TGTGCCCGCAACAATGAGCAGTTCTTC. Translation: CARNNEQFF.

This clonotype appeared many times. The chain uses TRBV29-1 and TRBJ2-5; TRBD2 aligns across 11 bases. V lost 6 bases to trimming and J lost 1 base; unmatched junction nucleotides: 4. Germline V CDR1 and CDR2: SQVTM, ANQGSEA. This CDR3 comprises 14 residues. Written as DNA, the CDR3 is TGCAGCGTATTGACTAGCGGGACCCAAGAGACCCAGTACTTC. Translated: CSVLTSGTQETQYF.

The chain employs TRBV7-9 and TRBJ1-1; weak D call: TRBD1 (6 bases). CDR3 length: 15 amino acids. Germline V CDR1 and CDR2: SEHNR, FQNEAQ (reference sequence). Trimming pared 5 bases from V and 3 bases from J, leaving 16 bases between. The DNA of the CDR3 is TGTGCCAGCAGCCCCGAAACGACAGGATACACTGAAGCTTTCTTT. It specifies CASSPETTGYTEAFF.

J is TRBJ2-1 and V is TRBV12-3 or TRBV12-4; TRBD1 matches at 9 bases. V lost 3 bases, J lost 13 bases, and 10 bases stayed unmatched. The CDR3 runs 14 residues. The CDR3 nucleotides read TGTGCCAGCAGTTTCCGGACAGGGGAAGAGACCCAGTTCTTC. It encodes CASSFRTGEETQFF.

This sequence joins TRBV29-1 and TRBJ1-2, with TRBD1 matching over 8 bases. There are 13 residues in the CDR3. CDR1 and CDR2 from the germline V gene are SQVTM and ANQGSEA. V shed 4 bases, J shed 8 bases, and the junction held 9 bases outside the gene matches. The CDR3 protein is CSVVPDRGYGYTF. In nucleotides, the CDR3 is TGCAGCGTTGTCCCCGACAGGGGTTACGGCTACACCTTC.

The chain combines TRBV27 with TRBJ2-7, with D possibly being TRBD1 or TRBD2 (5 bases each). Trimming shortened V by 3 bases and J by 2 bases, and 11 bases separated the two germline ends. Germline-derived CDR1 and CDR2 are MNHEY and SMNVEV (reference sequence). The CDR3 consists of 14 residues. The CDR3 DNA reads TGTGCCAGCAGTTTTTCCGGGGCGGCCTACGAGCAGTACTTC. Protein product: CASSFSGAAYEQYF.

This sequence joins TRBV28 and TRBJ2-7, with a weak D call TRBD2 (5 bases). This CDR3 has 12 amino acids. V lost 7 bases and J lost 8, with 15 bases in between. The V gene's germline CDR1 is MDHEN and CDR2 SYDVKM. In DNA form, the CDR3 reads TGTGCCAGCAATCTTGAGGGATTAAAGCAGTACTTC. Translated: CASNLEGLKQYF.

The chain joins TRBV6-5 to TRBJ1-2; D ambiguous. This CDR3 has 13 amino acids. The V gene lost 4 bases and the J gene lost 0 bases, with 6 bases spanning the gap. Per germline, CDR1 MNHEY and CDR2 SVGAGI. The CDR3 sequence: CASSCAANYGYTF. The CDR3 DNA sequence: TGTGCCAGCAGTTGCGCTGCTAACTATGGCTACACCTTC.

This clonotype was detected only a few times. The V call is TRBV6-2 or TRBV6-3, the J call TRBJ1-2; 7 bases fit TRBD1. Germline values: CDR1 MNHEY, CDR2 SVGEGT. V lost 7 bases and J lost 7; bases outside the gene matches: 9. This CDR3 is built from 13 residues. The CDR3 loop is CASTVTSGGGYTF. The CDR3 DNA is TGTGCCAGCACCGTTACGTCAGGGGGTGGCTACACCTTC.

In this sample, this clonotype turned up a few times. The V call is TRBV7-2, the J call TRBJ2-1, with TRBD2 as a possible D gene (5 bases). The germline gives CDR1 SGHTA, CDR2 FQGNSA. Between the trimmed V and J ends, which lost 5 bases and 5 bases, there was a span of 10 bases. The CDR3 has 13 amino acids. This CDR3 reads CASSPQRNNEQFF. In nucleotides, the CDR3 is TGTGCCAGCAGCCCGCAGCGGAACAATGAGCAGTTCTTC.

As concerns this clonotype: With a much larger clone just one base away, this may be a read error. The chain has TRBV6-5 and TRBJ2-7; TRBD2 matches 8 bases. The DNA end is a closer match to TRBJ2-5, so the J assignment may be wrong. The CDR3 is made up of 15 amino acids. In germline, CDR1 is MNHEY, CDR2 SVGAGI. This CDR3 is CASSYASGGPETQYF. Written as DNA, the CDR3 is TGTGCCAGCAGTTACGCGAGCGGGGGTCCCGAGACCCAGTACTTC.

The table lists this clonotype with many counts. The chain joins TRBV4-3 to TRBJ2-7; 8 nucleotides line up with TRBD1. V was pared by 3 bases and J by 3 bases, with 1 base of the junction left unmatched. This CDR3 region has 13 residues. From germline, CDR1 is LGHNA and CDR2 YSLEER. As DNA, the CDR3 is TGCGCCAGCAGCCACGGGACAGGCTACGAGCAGTACTTC. It encodes CASSHGTGYEQYF.

The gene calls are TRBV12-3 or TRBV12-4 and TRBJ1-5, with D possibly matching TRBD1 (6 bases). With 0 bases removed from V and 2 bases from J, the gap between germline ends came to 8 bases. CDR3 length equals 15 residues. This CDR3 is CASSLAQGRNQPQHF. The CDR3 nucleotides read TGTGCCAGCAGTTTAGCACAGGGTCGCAATCAGCCCCAGCATTTT.

The chain recombines TRBV7-9 with TRBJ2-7; D gene uncertain. The germline V and J ends were trimmed by 1 base and 4 bases, with 11 bases remaining between them. Germline V gene data show CDR1 as SEHNR and CDR2 as FQNEAQ (reference sequence). CDR3 length equals 14 residues. CDR3 residues: CASSLEVRMYEQYF. CDR3 sequence (DNA): TGTGCCAGCAGCTTAGAAGTAAGGATGTACGAGCAGTACTTC.

Comment on this clonotype: One end of the junction varies from germline; a read error may be responsible. V is TRBV4-1 and J is TRBJ2-1; TRBD2 matches at 10 bases. This CDR3 has 16 residues. Per germline, CDR1 MGHRA and CDR2 YSYEKL. This CDR3 is CASSLRTSGTYSEQFF. For the CDR3, the DNA is TGCGCCAGCAGCTTGCGGACTAGCGGCACCTACAGTGAGCAGTTCTTC.

The V and J genes are TRBV7-2 and TRBJ2-3; 7 nucleotides agree with TRBD2. The J segment lost 6 bases and the V segment lost 5 bases, leaving 14 bases of the junction unmatched. The CDR3 extends over 16 amino acids. Germline V CDR1 and CDR2: SGHTA, FQGNSA. CDR3 sequence: CASSPLGLGPTDTQYF. The DNA of the CDR3 is TGTGCCAGCAGCCCGCTCGGACTAGGTCCTACGGATACGCAGTATTTT.

The chain uses TRBV7-9 and TRBJ2-4, with D possibly TRBD2 on 7 matching bases. The DNA end lines up better with TRBJ2-7; the J call may be wrong. CDR3 length: 15 amino acids. CDR1 is SEHNR and CDR2 is FQNEAQ in the germline V gene (reference sequence). The CDR3 region has the DNA TGTGCCAGCAGCCCAGGGGTGCTAGCGGTCTACGAGCAGTACTTC. It encodes CASSPGVLAVYEQYF.

This clonotype occurred many times. This sequence joins TRBV10-3 and TRBJ2-7; TRBD1 aligns across 9 bases. V lost 10 bases to trimming and J lost 5 bases; unmatched junction nucleotides: 9. The CDR3 covers 13 residues. CDR1 is ENHRY and CDR2 is SYGVKD in the germline V gene. This CDR3 is CATKTGGRDEQYF. The CDR3 DNA is TGTGCCACCAAGACAGGGGGAAGAGACGAGCAGTACTTC.

DNA of the CDR3: TGTGCTAGCGGTGTTGCAGGGGACTATGGCTACACCTTC. It yields the protein CASGVAGDYGYTF. The V gene is TRBV12-5, the J gene TRBJ1-2, with a tentative D call TRBD1 (6 bases). V lost 9 bases and J lost 3, with 14 bases in between. The germline CDR1 and CDR2 sequences are LGHNT and FRNRAP. The CDR3 covers 13 residues.

The chain uses TRBV20-1 and TRBJ2-1; 11 bases are shared with TRBD1. From germline, CDR1 is DFQATT and CDR2 SNEGSKA (reference sequence). The J segment lost 9 bases and the V segment lost 6 bases, leaving 10 bases of the junction unmatched. There are 14 residues in the CDR3. The CDR3 coding sequence is TGCAGTGCGTTCCCGGGACAGGGGGTGGTTGAGCAGTTCTTC. Amino acid sequence: CSAFPGQGVVEQFF.

This chain uses TRBV7-9 with TRBJ2-5, with 8 bases that match TRBD1. Near its end, the DNA agrees better with TRBJ2-7, so the J call may be wrong. CDR3 length equals 16 residues. The V gene's germline CDR1 is SEHNR and CDR2 FQNEAQ (reference sequence). The CDR3 loop is CASSARSGTGLSEQYF. CDR3 in DNA: TGTGCCAGCAGCGCGCGCTCCGGGACAGGCCTAAGCGAGCAGTACTTC.

The rearrangement uses TRBV2 and TRBJ2-1; D remains unclear. The V gene's germline CDR1 is SNHLY and CDR2 FYNNEI. V lost 2 bases, J lost 5 bases, and 10 bases lay in between. This CDR3 region has 14 residues. This CDR3 is CASSELIPDNEQFF. CDR3 DNA: TGTGCCAGCAGTGAATTAATTCCAGACAATGAGCAGTTCTTC. Supplemented by reference TRBV2 and TRBJ2-1, the full variable domain reads EPEVTQTPSHQVTQMGQEVILRCVPISNHLYFYWYRQILGQKVEFLVSFYNNEISEKSEIFDDQFSVERPDGSNFTLKIRSTKLEDSAMYFCASSELIPDNEQFFGPGTRLTVL.

CDR3 sequence (DNA): TGTGCCAGCAGTCCCTGGGGTGGAACTGAAGCTTTCTTT. Protein sequence: CASSPWGGTEAFF. V gene TRBV12-3 or TRBV12-4 combines with J gene TRBJ1-1; the D is unclear. V was cut by 5 bases and J by 5 bases, with 12 bases left in between. This CDR3 comprises 13 residues.

V is TRBV11-2 and J is TRBJ2-2, with D unresolved. Trimming removed 3 bases from V and 2 bases from J, with 7 bases in between. The CDR3 contains 14 residues. CDR1 SGHAT and CDR2 FQNNGV come from the germline V gene. This CDR3 reads CASSFADNTGELFF. CDR3 coding DNA: TGTGCCAGCAGCTTTGCAGATAACACCGGGGAGCTGTTTTTT.

The genes are TRBV7-9 and TRBJ1-2, with 8 bases matching TRBD1. J was trimmed by 1 base and V by 5 bases; bases with no gene match: 6. The CDR3 contains 15 residues. The germline V gene has CDR1 SEHNR and CDR2 FQNEAQ (reference sequence). CDR3 bases: TGTGCCAGCAGCCGCCTGGGACAGGATAACTATGGCTACACCTTC. It codes for CASSRLGQDNYGYTF.

The rearrangement joins TRBV6-2 or TRBV6-3 to TRBJ2-1; no clear D. There are 12 residues in the CDR3. Germline V lookup: CDR1 MNHEY, CDR2 SVGEGT. V gave up 8 bases and J gave up 7 bases, with 12 bases separating them. In nucleotides, the CDR3 is TGTGCCAGCCAACTAATCGGAAATGAGCAGTTCTTC. This codes for CASQLIGNEQFF.

The sample holds a few counts of this clonotype. The rearrangement links TRBV6-2 or TRBV6-3 to TRBJ2-1; TRBD2 aligns across 14 bases. CDR3 size: 16 residues. V dropped 6 bases and J dropped 9; count of bases not matched to a gene: 10. The germline gives CDR1 MNHEY, CDR2 SVGEGT. The CDR3 nucleotides read TGTGCCAGCAGCCCTGTTTCGGGACTAGCGGGAGCTGAGCAGTTCTTC. Translating gives CASSPVSGLAGAEQFF.

This clonotype was seen only once. The chain carries TRBV28 and TRBJ2-7; TRBD2 is a possible D gene (5 bases). There are 15 residues in the CDR3. V lost 3 bases, J lost 6 bases, and 18 bases lay in between. Germline values: CDR1 MDHEN, CDR2 SYDVKM. In DNA form, the CDR3 reads TGTGCCAGCAGTTTCCCGAGGTTTGGGGAGAGCGAGCAGTACTTC. It codes for CASSFPRFGESEQYF.

The V gene is TRBV29-1, the J gene TRBJ2-1; tentatively, D is TRBD1 (6 bases). The length of the CDR3 is 15 residues. Per germline, CDR1 SQVTM and CDR2 ANQGSEA. V was cut by 3 bases and J by 6 bases, with 18 bases left in between. The CDR3: CSVEYIGQRVNEQFF. DNA of the CDR3: TGCAGCGTTGAGTATATCGGACAGAGGGTCAATGAGCAGTTCTTC.

This rearrangement joins TRBV11-2 to TRBJ1-2; a weak D match, TRBD1 (5 bases). This CDR3 is built from 14 residues. The germline V gene encodes CDR1 SGHAT and CDR2 FQNNGV. With 5 bases removed from V and 3 bases from J, the gap between germline ends came to 13 bases. The CDR3 DNA reads TGTGCCAGCAGCCCTACGGACATGTACTATGGCTACACCTTC. It specifies CASSPTDMYYGYTF.